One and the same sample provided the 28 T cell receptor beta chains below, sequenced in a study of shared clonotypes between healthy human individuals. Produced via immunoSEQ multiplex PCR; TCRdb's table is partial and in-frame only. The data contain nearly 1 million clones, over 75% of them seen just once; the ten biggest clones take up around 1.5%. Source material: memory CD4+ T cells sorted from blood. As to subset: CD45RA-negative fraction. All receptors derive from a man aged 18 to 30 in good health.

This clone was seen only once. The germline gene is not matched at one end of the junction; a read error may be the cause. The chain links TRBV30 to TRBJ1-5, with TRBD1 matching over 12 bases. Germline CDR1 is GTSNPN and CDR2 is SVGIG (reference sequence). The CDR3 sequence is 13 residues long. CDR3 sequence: CAGGTGGKQPQHF. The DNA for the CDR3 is TGTGCCGGCGGGACAGGGGGCAAACAGCCCCAGCATTTT.

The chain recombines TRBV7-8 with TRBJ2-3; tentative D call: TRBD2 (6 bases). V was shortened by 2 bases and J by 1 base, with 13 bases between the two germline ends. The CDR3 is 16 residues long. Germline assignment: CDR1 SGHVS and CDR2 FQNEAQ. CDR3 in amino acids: CASSLIIRRGTDTQYF. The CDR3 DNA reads TGTGCCAGCAGCTTAATTATCCGGAGGGGCACAGATACGCAGTATTTT.

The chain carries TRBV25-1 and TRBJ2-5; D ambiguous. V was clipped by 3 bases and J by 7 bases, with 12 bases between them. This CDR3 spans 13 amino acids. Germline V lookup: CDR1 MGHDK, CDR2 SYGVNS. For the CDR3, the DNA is TGTGCCAGCAGTGATCAGTGGACCGGGACCCAGTACTTC. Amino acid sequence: CASSDQWTGTQYF.

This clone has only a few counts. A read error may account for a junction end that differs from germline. The CDR3 DNA follows: TGCAGTGCTGGAGACAGCTATGAAGCTTTCTTT. This encodes CSAGDSYEAFF. The chain uses TRBV20-1 and TRBJ1-1, with D possibly matching TRBD1 (5 bases). The germline gives CDR1 DFQATT, CDR2 SNEGSKA (reference sequence). The length of the CDR3 is 11 residues.

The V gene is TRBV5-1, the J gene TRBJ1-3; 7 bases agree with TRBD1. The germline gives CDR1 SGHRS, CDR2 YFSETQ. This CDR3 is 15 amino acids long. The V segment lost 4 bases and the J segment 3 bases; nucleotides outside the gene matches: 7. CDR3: CASSLSGTVGNTIYF. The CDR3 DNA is TGCGCCAGCAGCCTATCAGGGACAGTTGGAAACACCATATATTTT.

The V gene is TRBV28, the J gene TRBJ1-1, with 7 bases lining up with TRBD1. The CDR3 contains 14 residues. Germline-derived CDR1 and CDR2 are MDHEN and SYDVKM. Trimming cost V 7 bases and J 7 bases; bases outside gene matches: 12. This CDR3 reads CASTTRTGGFEAFF. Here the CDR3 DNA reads TGTGCCAGCACCACCAGGACAGGAGGATTTGAAGCTTTCTTT.

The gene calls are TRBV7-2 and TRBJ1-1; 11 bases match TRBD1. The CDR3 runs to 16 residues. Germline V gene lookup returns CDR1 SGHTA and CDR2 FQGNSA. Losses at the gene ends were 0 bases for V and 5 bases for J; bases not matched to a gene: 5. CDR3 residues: CASSLAGTGGKTEAFF. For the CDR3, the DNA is TGTGCCAGCAGCTTAGCGGGGACAGGGGGTAAAACTGAAGCTTTCTTT.

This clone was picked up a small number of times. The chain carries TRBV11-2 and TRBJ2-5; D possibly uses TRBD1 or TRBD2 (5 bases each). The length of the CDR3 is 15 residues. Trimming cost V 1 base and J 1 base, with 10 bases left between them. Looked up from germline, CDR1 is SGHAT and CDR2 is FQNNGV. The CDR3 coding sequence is TGTGCCAGCAGCTTAGTACGGGGCCCCCAAGAGACCCAGTACTTC. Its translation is CASSLVRGPQETQYF.

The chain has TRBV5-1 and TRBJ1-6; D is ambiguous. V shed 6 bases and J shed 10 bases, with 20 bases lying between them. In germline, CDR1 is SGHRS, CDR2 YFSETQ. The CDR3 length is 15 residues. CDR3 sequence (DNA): TGCGCCAGCACCATCGCGGGAAGTGGTGTCTCACCCCTCCACTTT. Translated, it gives CASTIAGSGVSPLHF.

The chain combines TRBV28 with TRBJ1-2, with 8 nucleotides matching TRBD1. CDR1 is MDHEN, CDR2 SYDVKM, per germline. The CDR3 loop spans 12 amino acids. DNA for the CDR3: TGTGCAATACAGGGGGCTAACTATGGCTACACCTTC. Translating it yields CAIQGANYGYTF.

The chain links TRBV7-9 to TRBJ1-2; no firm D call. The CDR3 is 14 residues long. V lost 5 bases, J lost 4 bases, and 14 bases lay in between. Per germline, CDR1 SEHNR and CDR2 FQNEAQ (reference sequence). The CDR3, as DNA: TGTGCCAGCAGCCGAGTAACTGACGCCTATGGCTACACCTTC. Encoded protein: CASSRVTDAYGYTF.

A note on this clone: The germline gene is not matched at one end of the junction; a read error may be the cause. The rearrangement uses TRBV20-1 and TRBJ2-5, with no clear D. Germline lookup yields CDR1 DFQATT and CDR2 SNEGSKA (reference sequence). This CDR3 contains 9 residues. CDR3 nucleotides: TGCAGTGCTGGAGAGACCCAGTACTTC. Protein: CSAGETQYF.

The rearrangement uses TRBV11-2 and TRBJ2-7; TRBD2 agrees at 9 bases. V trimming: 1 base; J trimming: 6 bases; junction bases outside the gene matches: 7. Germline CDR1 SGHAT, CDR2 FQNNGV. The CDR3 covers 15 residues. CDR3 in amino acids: CASSLVPGLALEQYF. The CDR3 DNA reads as TGTGCCAGCAGCTTAGTACCGGGACTAGCTCTCGAGCAGTACTTC.

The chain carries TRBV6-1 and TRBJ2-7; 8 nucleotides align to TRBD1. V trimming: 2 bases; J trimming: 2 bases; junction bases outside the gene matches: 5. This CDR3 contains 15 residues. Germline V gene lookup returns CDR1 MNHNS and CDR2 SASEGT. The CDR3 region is CASSEIGQGAYEQYF. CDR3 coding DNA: TGTGCCAGCAGTGAAATTGGACAGGGAGCCTACGAGCAGTACTTC.

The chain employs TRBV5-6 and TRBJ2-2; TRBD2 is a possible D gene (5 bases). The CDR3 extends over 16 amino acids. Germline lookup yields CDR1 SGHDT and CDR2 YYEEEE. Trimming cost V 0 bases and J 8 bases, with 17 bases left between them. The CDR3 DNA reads TGTGCCAGCAGCTTGGTGGACTGGGATGGATCTGGGGAGCTGTTTTTT. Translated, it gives CASSLVDWDGSGELFF. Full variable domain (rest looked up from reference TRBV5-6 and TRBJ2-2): DAGVTQSPTHLIKTRGQQVTLRCSPKSGHDTVSWYQQALGQGPQFIFQYYEEEERQRGNFPDRFSGHQFPNYSSELNVNALLLGDSALYLCASSLVDWDGSGELFFGEGSRLTVL.

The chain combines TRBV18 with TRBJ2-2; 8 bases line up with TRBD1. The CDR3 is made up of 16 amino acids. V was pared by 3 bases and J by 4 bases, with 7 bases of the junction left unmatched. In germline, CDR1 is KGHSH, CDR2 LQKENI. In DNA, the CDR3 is TGTGCCAGCTCACCCCAGGGGGCGCAGATCACCGGGGAGCTGTTTTTT. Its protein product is CASSPQGAQITGELFF. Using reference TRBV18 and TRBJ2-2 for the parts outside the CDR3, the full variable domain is NAGVMQNPRHLVRRRGQEARLRCSPMKGHSHVYWYRQLPEEGLKFMVYLQKENIIDESGMPKERFSAEFPKEGPSILRIQQVVRGDSAAYFCASSPQGAQITGELFFGEGSRLTVL.

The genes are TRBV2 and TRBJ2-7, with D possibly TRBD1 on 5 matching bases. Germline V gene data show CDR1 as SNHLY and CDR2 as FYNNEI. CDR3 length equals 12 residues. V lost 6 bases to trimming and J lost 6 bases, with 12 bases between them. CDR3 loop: CASRKQVGEQYF. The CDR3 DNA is TGTGCCAGCAGAAAACAGGTTGGCGAGCAGTACTTC.

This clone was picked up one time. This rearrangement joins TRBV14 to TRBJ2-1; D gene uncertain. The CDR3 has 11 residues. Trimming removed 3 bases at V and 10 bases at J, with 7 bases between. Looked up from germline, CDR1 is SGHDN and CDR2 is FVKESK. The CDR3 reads CASSQLAEQFF. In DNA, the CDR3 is TGTGCCAGCAGCCAGCTGGCGGAGCAGTTCTTC. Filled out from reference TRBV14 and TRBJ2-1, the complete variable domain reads EAGVTQFPSHSVIEKGQTVTLRCDPISGHDNLYWYRRVMGKEIKFLLHFVKESKQDESGMPNNRFLAERTGGTYSTLKVQPAELEDSGVYFCASSQLAEQFFGPGTRLTVL.

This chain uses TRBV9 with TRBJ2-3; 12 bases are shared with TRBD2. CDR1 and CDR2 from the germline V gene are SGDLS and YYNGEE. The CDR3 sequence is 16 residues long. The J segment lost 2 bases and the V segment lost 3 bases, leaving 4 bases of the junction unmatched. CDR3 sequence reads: CASSATSGGTTDTQYF. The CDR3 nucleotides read TGTGCCAGCAGCGCTACTAGCGGGGGGACCACAGATACGCAGTATTTT.

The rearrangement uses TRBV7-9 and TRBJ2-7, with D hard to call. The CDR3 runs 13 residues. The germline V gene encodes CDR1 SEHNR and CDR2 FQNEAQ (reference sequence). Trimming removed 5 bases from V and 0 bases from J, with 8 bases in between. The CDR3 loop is CASSPWDSYEQYF. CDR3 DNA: TGTGCCAGCAGCCCCTGGGACTCCTACGAGCAGTACTTC.

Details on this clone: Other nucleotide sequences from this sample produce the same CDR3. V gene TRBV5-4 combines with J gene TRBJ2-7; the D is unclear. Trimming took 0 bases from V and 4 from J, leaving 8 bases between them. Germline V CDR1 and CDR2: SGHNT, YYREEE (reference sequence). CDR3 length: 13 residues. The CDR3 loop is CASSLDGLYEQYF. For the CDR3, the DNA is TGTGCCAGCAGCTTGGATGGGCTTTACGAGCAGTACTTC. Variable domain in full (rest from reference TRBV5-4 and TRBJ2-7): ETGVTQSPTHLIKTRGQQVTLRCSSQSGHNTVSWYQQALGQGPQFIFQYYREEENGRGNFPPRFSGLQFPNYSSELNVNALELDDSALYLCASSLDGLYEQYFGPGTRLTVT.

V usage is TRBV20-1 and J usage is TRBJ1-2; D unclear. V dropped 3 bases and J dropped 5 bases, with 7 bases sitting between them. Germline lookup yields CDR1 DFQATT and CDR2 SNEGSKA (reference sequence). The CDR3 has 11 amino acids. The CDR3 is CSASPQYGYTF. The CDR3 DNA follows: TGCAGTGCTAGCCCTCAGTATGGCTACACCTTC.

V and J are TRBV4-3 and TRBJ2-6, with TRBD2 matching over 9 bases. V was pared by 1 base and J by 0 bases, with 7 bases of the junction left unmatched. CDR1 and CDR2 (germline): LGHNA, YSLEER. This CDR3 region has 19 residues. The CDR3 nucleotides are TGCGCCAGCAGCCAAGGTGGGCTAGCGGGAACCTCTGGGGCCAACGTCCTGACTTTC. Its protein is CASSQGGLAGTSGANVLTF.

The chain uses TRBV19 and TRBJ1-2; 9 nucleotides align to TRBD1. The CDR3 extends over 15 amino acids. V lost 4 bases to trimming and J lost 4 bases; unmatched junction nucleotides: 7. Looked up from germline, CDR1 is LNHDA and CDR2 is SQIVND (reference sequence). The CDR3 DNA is TGTGCCAGTAGTACAGGACAGGGGACGGGCTATGGCTACACCTTC. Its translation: CASSTGQGTGYGYTF.

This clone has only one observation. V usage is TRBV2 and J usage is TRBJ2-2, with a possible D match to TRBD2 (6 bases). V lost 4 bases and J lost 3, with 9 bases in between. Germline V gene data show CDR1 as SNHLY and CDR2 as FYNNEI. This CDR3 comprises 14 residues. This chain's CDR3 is CASSVAGHTGELFF. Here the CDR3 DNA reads TGTGCCAGCAGTGTTGCGGGACACACCGGGGAGCTGTTTTTT.

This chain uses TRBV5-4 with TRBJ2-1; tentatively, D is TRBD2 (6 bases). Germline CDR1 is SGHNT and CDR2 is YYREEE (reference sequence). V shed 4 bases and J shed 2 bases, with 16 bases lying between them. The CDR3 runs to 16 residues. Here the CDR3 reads CASSHGGAGTYNEQFF. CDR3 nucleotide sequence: TGTGCCAGCAGCCACGGCGGGGCGGGCACCTACAATGAGCAGTTCTTC.

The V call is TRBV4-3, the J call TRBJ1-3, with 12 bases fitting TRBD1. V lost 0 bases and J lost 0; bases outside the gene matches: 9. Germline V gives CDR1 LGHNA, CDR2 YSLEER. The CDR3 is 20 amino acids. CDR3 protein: CASSQDVGTGGPHSGNTIYF. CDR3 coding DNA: TGCGCCAGCAGCCAAGACGTGGGGACAGGGGGCCCACACTCTGGAAACACCATATATTTT.

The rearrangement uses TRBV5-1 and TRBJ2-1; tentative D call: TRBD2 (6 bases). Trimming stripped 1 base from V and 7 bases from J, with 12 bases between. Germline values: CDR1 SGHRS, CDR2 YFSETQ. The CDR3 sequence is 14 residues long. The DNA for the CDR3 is TGCGCCAGCAGCTTGTTGCCCGGGGGAAATGAGCAGTTCTTC. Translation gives CASSLLPGGNEQFF.